Listed below are T cell receptor beta chains from one sample, sequenced in a study of shared clonotypes between healthy human individuals. Data came from immunoSEQ multiplex PCR; TCRdb stores just in-frame clones and leaves some out. The table includes about 1.5 million clones, roughly 98% detected once. Sequencing was performed on naive CD4+ T cells sorted from blood. The receptor set was obtained from a man aged 25 to 40 in good health. The CDR3 runs from the conserved cysteine through the conserved F or W. A D gene is named only where the DNA matches it firmly. Size tells how often a clone was seen (once, few, many) or the class of an expanded clone, and some rows leave it out.

CSVPSAVNYGYTF,TGCAGCGTTCCAAGTGCAGTTAACTATGGCTACACCTTC,.,.,TRBJ1-2,TRBV29-1
CSASRRDTQYF,TGCAGTGCTAGTAGGAGGGATACGCAGTATTTT,.,.,TRBJ2-3,TRBV20-1
CSVGLQGGETQYF,TGCAGCGTTGGTCTCCAGGGAGGGGAGACCCAGTACTTC,TRBD2,.,TRBJ2-5,TRBV29-1
CASGPGGGYGYTF,TGTGCCAGCGGACCAGGGGGCGGCTATGGCTACACCTTC,TRBD1,.,TRBJ1-2,TRBV28
CASSEGQGSNNEQFF,TGTGCCAGCAGTGAAGGACAGGGATCAAACAATGAGCAGTTCTTC,TRBD1,.,TRBJ2-1,TRBV6-4
CASSLARGQETQYF,TGTGCCAGCAGCTTAGCGAGAGGACAAGAGACCCAGTACTTC,.,.,TRBJ2-5,TRBV7-9
CASSLRVSSGNTIYF,TGTGCCAGCAGCTTACGCGTTAGCTCTGGAAACACCATATATTTT,.,.,TRBJ1-3,TRBV5-6
CATSRGLAGANTGELFF,TGTGCCACCAGCAGAGGACTGGCAGGGGCGAACACCGGGGAGCTGTTTTTT,.,.,TRBJ2-2,TRBV15
CASSEPGREEQYF,TGTGCCAGTAGTGAGCCGGGAAGAGAAGAGCAGTACTTC,.,.,TRBJ2-7,TRBV19
CASSLREQGGYGYTF,TGTGCCAGCAGCTTGAGGGAACAGGGGGGCTATGGCTACACCTTC,TRBD1,.,TRBJ1-2,TRBV7-2
CASSAYLGGLGTDTQYF,TGTGCCAGCAGCGCTTACCTGGGGGGGCTGGGAACAGATACGCAGTATTTT,.,.,TRBJ2-3,TRBV11-3
CASSFGTATYEQYF,TGTGCCAGCAGCTTCGGGACGGCGACCTACGAGCAGTACTTC,.,.,TRBJ2-7,TRBV11-2
CASSLRQGDQPQHF,TGTGCCAGCAGTTTAAGACAGGGAGACCAGCCCCAGCATTTT,TRBD1,once,TRBJ1-5,TRBV27
CSVKGTGRPTSYAEAFF,TGCAGCGTTAAGGGGACAGGGCGCCCCACGAGTTACGCTGAAGCTTTCTTT,TRBD1,once,TRBJ1-1,TRBV29-1
CASSPGTSGNHNEQFF,TGTGCCAGCAGCCCTGGGACTAGCGGGAACCACAATGAGCAGTTCTTC,TRBD2,once,TRBJ2-1,TRBV11-3
CASSLGLGQGWAKNIQYF,TGTGCCAGCAGCTTAGGTCTCGGACAGGGATGGGCCAAAAACATTCAGTACTTC,TRBD1,.,TRBJ2-4,TRBV7-2